This T cell receptor beta chain was identified during a study of cytomegalovirus exposure and HLA in healthy donors. Study-level results: Clusters of TCRs from the first cohort tended to co-occur in the 110 or so validation repertoires (as a later analysis found). The majority of TCR sequences were rare, yet some public TCRs appeared in many donors.

Note on this clone: Its antigen remains unidentified.

The CDR3 is 14 residues long. V was clipped by 4 bases and J by 9 bases; unmatched bases: 10. The germline CDR1 and CDR2 sequences are SGHTS and YDEGEE. Here immunoSEQ multiplex PCR was the method, and the copy in TCRdb shows in-frame clones only, minus some. The sample consists of more than 150,000 clones, roughly 82% of them appearing once. This sequence joins TRBV5-8 and TRBJ2-1, with TRBD1 matching 7 bases. Sequencing input: PBMCs. This TCR derives from a man younger than 35 in good health and CMV-seropositive. The CDR3 nucleotides are TGTGCCAGCAGCGACTGGGACAGCTGGAGTGAGCAGTTCTTC. It codes for CASSDWDSWSEQFF. Full variable domain (outside the CDR3, taken from reference TRBV5-8 and TRBJ2-1): EAGVTQSPTHLIKTRGQQATLRCSPISGHTSVYWYQQALGLGLQFLLWYDEGEERNRGNFPPRFSGRQFPNYSSELNVNALELEDSALYLCASSDWDSWSEQFFGPGTRLTVL.